Following are 10 T cell receptor beta chains from one sample sequenced in a study of T cells expressing NK-cell markers. TCRdb processed the 5' RACE reads again and assigns one entry to each CDR3 protein, with no DNA. Here the sample table reports fewer than 400,000 distinct CDR3 sequences. Material for sequencing was blood T cells: a sorted CD56 or NKG2C T cell subset, CD4+ or CD8+ T cells, or bulk PBMC T cells (not recorded which). These receptors were collected from a man aged 18-75 years in good health.

V and J are TRBV9 and TRBJ2-3; the D gene TCRdb calls, TRBD1, cannot be checked with no DNA. The CDR3 consists of 14 residues. Germline V gene data show CDR1 as SGDLS and CDR2 as YYNGEE. Here the CDR3 reads CASNNRVGTDTQYF.

The V and J genes are TRBV6-1 and TRBJ1-1; TCRdb designates TRBD1, a call that cannot be tested without DNA. The CDR3 spans 15 residues. CDR1 and CDR2 from the germline V gene are MNHNS and SASEGT. The CDR3 sequence is CASSGDRGLATEAFF.

The chain joins TRBV7-9 to TRBJ1-2; TCRdb calls TRBD1, which cannot be checked without DNA. Per the germline V gene, CDR1 is SEHNR and CDR2 is FQNEAQ (reference sequence). This CDR3 comprises 13 residues. The chain's CDR3 is CASTPAHNYGYTF.

The J gene is TRBJ2-1, the V gene TRBV6-5. Per germline, CDR1 MNHEY and CDR2 SVGAGI. The CDR3 covers 14 residues. CDR3 protein: CASSYGSNRNEQFF.

The genes are TRBV7-9 and TRBJ1-2. Germline loops: CDR1 SEHNR, CDR2 FQNEAQ (reference sequence). CDR3 length: 15 residues. The CDR3: CASSLAGRISYGYTF. The entire variable domain, with the rest obtained from reference TRBV7-9 and TRBJ1-2, is as follows: DTGVSQNPRHKITKRGQNVTFRCDPISEHNRLYWYRQTLGQGPEFLTYFQNEAQLEKSRLLSDRFSAERPKGSFSTLEIQRTEQGDSAMYLCASSLAGRISYGYTFGSGTRLTVV.

The chain recombines TRBV6-1 with TRBJ2-5; without DNA, the TCRdb call of TRBD1 cannot be checked. Germline loops: CDR1 MNHNS, CDR2 SASEGT. The CDR3 is 15 amino acids. CDR3 amino acids: CASSPQTGSLETQYF.

The chain recombines TRBV29-1 with TRBJ1-3; TCRdb selects TRBD1, and the lack of DNA leaves this call unchecked. This CDR3 comprises 15 residues. Germline lookup yields CDR1 SQVTM and CDR2 ANQGSEA. The CDR3 is CSATPGQGDGNTIYF. The variable domain in full, completed from reference TRBV29-1 and TRBJ1-3, reads SAVISQKPSRDICQRGTSLTIQCQVDSQVTMMFWYRQQPGQSLTLIATANQGSEATYESGFVIDKFPISRPNLTFSTLTVSNMSPEDSSIYLCSATPGQGDGNTIYFGEGSWLTVV.

This chain connects TRBV28 to TRBJ1-4. Germline V lookup: CDR1 MDHEN, CDR2 SYDVKM. The CDR3 contains 12 residues. The CDR3 region is CASSRQSSGLFF.

The gene calls are TRBV12-3 or TRBV12-4 and TRBJ1-1; TCRdb outputs TRBD1, but without DNA this stays unchecked. CDR3 length equals 16 residues. This CDR3 reads CASSFTLGTENTEAFF.

This chain links TRBV15 with TRBJ2-1; TCRdb outputs TRBD1, but without DNA this stays unchecked. CDR1 and CDR2 (germline): LNHNV, YYDKDF (reference sequence). The CDR3 spans 12 residues. The CDR3 here is CATRRGGNEQFF.